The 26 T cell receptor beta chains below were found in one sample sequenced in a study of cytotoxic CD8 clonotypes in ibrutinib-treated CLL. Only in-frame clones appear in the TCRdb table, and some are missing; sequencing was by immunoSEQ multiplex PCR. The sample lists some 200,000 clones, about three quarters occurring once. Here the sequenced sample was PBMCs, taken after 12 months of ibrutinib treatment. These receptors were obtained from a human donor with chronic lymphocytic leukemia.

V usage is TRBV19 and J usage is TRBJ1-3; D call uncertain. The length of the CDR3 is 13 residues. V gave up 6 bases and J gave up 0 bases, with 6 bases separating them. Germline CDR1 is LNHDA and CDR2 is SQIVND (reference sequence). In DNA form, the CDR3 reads TGTGCCAGTAGACAGCACTCTGGAAACACCATATATTTT. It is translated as CASRQHSGNTIYF.

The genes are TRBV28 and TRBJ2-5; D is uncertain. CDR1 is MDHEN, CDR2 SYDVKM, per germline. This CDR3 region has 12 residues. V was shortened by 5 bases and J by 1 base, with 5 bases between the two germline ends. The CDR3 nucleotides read TGTGCCAGCAGTACAGCCCAAGAGACCCAGTACTTC. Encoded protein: CASSTAQETQYF.

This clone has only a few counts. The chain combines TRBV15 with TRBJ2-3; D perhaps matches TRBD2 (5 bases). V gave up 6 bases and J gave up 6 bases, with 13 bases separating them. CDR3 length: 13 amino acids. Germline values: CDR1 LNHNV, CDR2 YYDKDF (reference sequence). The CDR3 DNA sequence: TGTGCCACCAGTCACGGGAATCGGGATACGCAGTATTTT. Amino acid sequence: CATSHGNRDTQYF. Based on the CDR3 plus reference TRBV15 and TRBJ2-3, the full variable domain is DAMVIQNPRYQVTQFGKPVTLSCSQTLNHNVMYWYQQKSSQAPKLLFHYYDKDFNNEADTPDNFQSRRPNTSFCFLDIRSPGLGDTAMYLCATSHGNRDTQYFGPGTRLTVL.

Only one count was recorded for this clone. CDR3 sequence (DNA): TGTGCCAGCAGCTTATTAGTCCGGCAAAACTATGGCTACACCTTC. Translated, it gives CASSLLVRQNYGYTF. The V gene is TRBV13, the J gene TRBJ1-2; D is unclear. The V end was cut by 2 bases, the J end by 2 bases, with 12 bases between. The CDR3 is 15 residues long. Germline values: CDR1 PRHDT, CDR2 FYEKMQ (reference sequence).

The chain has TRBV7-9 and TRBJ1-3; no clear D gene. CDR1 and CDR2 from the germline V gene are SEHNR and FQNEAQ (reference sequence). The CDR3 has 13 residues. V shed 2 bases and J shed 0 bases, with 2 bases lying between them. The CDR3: CASSLSSGNTIYF. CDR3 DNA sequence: TGTGCCAGCAGCTTAAGCTCTGGAAACACCATATATTTT. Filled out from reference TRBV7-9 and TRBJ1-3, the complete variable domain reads DTGVSQNPRHKITKRGQNVTFRCDPISEHNRLYWYRQTLGQGPEFLTYFQNEAQLEKSRLLSDRFSAERPKGSFSTLEIQRTEQGDSAMYLCASSLSSGNTIYFGEGSWLTVV.

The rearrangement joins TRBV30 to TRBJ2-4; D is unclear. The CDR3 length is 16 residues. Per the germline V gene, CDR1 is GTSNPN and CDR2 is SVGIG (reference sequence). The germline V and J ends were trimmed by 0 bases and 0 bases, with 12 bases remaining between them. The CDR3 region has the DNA TGTGCCTGGAGTGTACGCGTCTATTTAGCCAAAAACATTCAGTACTTC. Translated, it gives CAWSVRVYLAKNIQYF. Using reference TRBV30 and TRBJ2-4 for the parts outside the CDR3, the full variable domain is SQTIHQWPATLVQPVGSPLSLECTVEGTSNPNLYWYRQAAGRGLQLLFYSVGIGQISSEVPQNLSASRPQDRQFILSSKKLLLSDSGFYLCAWSVRVYLAKNIQYFGAGTRLSVL.

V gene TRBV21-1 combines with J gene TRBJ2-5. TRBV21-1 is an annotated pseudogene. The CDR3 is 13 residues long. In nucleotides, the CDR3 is TGTGCCAATCCGGGACCGCTCGAGGAGACCCAGTACTTC. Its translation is CANPGPLEETQYF.

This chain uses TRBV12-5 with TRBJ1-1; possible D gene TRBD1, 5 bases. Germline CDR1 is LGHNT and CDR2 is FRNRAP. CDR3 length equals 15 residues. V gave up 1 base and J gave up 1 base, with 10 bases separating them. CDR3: CASGLADNRNTEAFF. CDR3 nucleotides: TGTGCTAGTGGTTTGGCGGACAACCGGAACACTGAAGCTTTCTTT.

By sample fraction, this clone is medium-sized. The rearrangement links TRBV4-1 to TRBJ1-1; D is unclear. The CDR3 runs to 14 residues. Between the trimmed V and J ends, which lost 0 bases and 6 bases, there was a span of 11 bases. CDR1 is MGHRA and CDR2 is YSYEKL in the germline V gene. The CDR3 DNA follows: TGCGCCAGCAGCCAAGATAGGTTGAGCGCTGAAGCTTTCTTT. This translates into CASSQDRLSAEAFF.

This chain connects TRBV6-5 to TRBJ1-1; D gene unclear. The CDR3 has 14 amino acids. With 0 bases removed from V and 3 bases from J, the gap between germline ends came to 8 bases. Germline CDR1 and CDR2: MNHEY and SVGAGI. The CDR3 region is CASSYSGKHTEAFF. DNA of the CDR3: TGTGCCAGCAGTTACTCCGGCAAGCACACTGAAGCTTTCTTT.

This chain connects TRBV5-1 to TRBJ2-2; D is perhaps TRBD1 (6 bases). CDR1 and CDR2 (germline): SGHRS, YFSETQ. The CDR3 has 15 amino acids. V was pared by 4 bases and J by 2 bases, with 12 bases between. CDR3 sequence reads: CASSAGDINTGELFF. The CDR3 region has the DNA TGCGCCAGCAGCGCCGGGGACATTAACACCGGGGAGCTGTTTTTT. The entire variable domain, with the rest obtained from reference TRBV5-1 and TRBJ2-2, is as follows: KAGVTQTPRYLIKTRGQQVTLSCSPISGHRSVSWYQQTPGQGLQFLFEYFSETQRNKGNFPGRFSGRQFSNSRSEMNVSTLELGDSALYLCASSAGDINTGELFFGEGSRLTVL.

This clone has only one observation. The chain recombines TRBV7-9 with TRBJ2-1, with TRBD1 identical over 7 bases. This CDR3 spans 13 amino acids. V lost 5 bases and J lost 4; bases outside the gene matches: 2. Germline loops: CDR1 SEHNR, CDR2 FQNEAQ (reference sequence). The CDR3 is CASSGTAYNEQFF. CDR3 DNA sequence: TGTGCCAGCAGCGGGACAGCTTACAATGAGCAGTTCTTC.

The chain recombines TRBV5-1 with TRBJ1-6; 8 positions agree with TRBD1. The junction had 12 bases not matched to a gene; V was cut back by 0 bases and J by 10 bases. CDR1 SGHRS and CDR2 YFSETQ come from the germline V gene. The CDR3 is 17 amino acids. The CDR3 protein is CASSLAGGQGLGSPLHF. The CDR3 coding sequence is TGCGCCAGCAGCTTGGCGGGAGGACAGGGTTTGGGATCACCCCTCCACTTT.

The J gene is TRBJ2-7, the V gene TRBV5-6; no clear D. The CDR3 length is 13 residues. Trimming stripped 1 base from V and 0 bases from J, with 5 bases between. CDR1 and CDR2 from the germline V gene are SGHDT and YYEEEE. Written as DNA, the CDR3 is TGTGCCAGCAGCTTGACAGCCTCCTACGAGCAGTACTTC. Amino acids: CASSLTASYEQYF.

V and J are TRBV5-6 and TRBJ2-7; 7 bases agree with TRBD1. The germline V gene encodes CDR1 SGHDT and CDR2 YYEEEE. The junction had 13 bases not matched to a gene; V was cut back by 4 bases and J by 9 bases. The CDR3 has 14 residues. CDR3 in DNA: TGTGCCAGCAGCCACACCCGTTACAGGGACAGGCAGTACTTC. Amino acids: CASSHTRYRDRQYF.

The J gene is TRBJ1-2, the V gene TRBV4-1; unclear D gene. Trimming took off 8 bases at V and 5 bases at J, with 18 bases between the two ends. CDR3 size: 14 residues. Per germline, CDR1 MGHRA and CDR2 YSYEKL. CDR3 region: CASHPTLERYGYTF. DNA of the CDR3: TGCGCCAGCCATCCTACCCTGGAAAGATATGGCTACACCTTC.

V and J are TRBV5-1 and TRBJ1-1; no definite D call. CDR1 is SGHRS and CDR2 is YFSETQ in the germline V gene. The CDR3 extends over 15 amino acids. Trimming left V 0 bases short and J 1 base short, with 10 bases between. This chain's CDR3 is CASSLDGGWNTEAFF. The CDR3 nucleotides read TGCGCCAGCAGCTTGGACGGAGGCTGGAACACTGAAGCTTTCTTT.

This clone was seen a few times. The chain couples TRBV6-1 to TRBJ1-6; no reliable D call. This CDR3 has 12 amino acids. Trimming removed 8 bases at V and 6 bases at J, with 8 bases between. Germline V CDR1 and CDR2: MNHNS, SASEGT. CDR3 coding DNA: TGTGCCAGCTATCCGGGTAATTCACCCCTCCACTTT. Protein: CASYPGNSPLHF.

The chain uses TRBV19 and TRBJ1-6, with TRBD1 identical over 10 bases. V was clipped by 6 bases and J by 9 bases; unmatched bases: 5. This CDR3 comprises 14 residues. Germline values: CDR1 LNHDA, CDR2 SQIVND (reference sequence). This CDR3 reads CASSNRDRGSPLHF. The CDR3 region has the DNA TGTGCCAGTAGCAACCGGGACAGGGGTTCACCCCTCCACTTT.

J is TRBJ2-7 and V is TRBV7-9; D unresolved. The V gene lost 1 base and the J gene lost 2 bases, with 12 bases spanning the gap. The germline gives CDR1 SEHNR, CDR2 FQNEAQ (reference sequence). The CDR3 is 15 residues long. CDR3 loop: CASSLDTLSPYEQYF. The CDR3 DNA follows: TGTGCCAGCAGCTTAGATACGCTTTCACCCTACGAGCAGTACTTC.

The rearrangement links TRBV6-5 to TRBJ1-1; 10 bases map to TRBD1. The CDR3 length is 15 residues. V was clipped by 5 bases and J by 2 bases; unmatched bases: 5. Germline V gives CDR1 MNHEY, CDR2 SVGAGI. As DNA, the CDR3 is TGTGCCAGCAGTACCGGACAGGGGGTTAACACTGAAGCTTTCTTT. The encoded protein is CASSTGQGVNTEAFF.

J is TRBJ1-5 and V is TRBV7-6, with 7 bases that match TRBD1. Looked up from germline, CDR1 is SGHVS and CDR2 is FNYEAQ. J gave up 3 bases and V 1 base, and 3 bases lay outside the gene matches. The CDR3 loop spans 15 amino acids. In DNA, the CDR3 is TGTGCCAGCAGCTTAGTCGAGGGGGCCAATCAGCCCCAGCATTTT. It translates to CASSLVEGANQPQHF.

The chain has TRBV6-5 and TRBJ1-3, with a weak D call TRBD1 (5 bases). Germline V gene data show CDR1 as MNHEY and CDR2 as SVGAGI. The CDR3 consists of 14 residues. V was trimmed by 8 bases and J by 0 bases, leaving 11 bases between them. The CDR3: CASRGTVSGNTIYF. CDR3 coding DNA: TGTGCCAGCCGGGGGACCGTCTCTGGAAACACCATATATTTT.

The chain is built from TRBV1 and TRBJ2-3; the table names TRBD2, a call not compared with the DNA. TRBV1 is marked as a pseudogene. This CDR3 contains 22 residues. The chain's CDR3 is CTSSQDSVRLGLAGPRLDTQYF. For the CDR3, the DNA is TGCACCAGCAGCCAAGATTCCGTCCGTCTAGGACTAGCGGGGCCTAGGCTCGATACGCAGTATTTT.

CDR3 sequence reads: CASSEGSTGRNEKLFF. The CDR3, as DNA: TGTGCCAGCAGCGAGGGTTCGACAGGGCGTAATGAAAAACTGTTTTTT. The chain carries TRBV9 and TRBJ1-4, with 7 bases matching TRBD1. This CDR3 contains 16 residues. J was trimmed by 4 bases and V by 3 bases; bases with no gene match: 9. CDR1 and CDR2 (germline): SGDLS, YYNGEE.

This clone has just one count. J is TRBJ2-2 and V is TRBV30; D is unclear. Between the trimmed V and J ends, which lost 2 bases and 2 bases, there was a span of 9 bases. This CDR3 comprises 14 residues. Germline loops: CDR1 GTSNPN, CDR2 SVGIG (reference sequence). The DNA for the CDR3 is TGTGCCTGGAGTTCCCCACCAAACACCGGGGAGCTGTTTTTT. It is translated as CAWSSPPNTGELFF.